One and the same sample provided the 11 T cell receptor beta chains below, sequenced in a study of T cells in Graves' hyperthyroidism and ophthalmopathy. RNA transcripts gave rise to amplified TCR beta CDR3 regions. The TCR CDR3 was amplified in a first-round RT-PCR using the HTBI primer set. TCRdb analysed the multiplex PCR reads with MiXCR anew, one entry per CDR3 protein. The sample lists about 600,000 distinct CDR3 sequences, 13% to 15% seen once, with roughly 7.1% in the top ten. Sequencing was done on a sample of blood. These receptors came from a woman under 30 with Graves' ophthalmopathy.

The sample holds many counts of this clonotype. V and J are TRBV30 and TRBJ1-2, with unresolved D. From germline, CDR1 is GTSNPN and CDR2 SVGIG (reference sequence). Trimming removed 5 bases at V and 7 bases at J, with 14 bases between. The CDR3 is 12 residues long. As DNA, the CDR3 is TGTGCCTGGGAAGGACGTTTAGCTGGCTACACCTTC. It codes for CAWEGRLAGYTF.

The V and J genes are TRBV11-2 and TRBJ2-7; 7 bases are shared with TRBD2. The CDR3 loop spans 16 amino acids. Losses at the gene ends were 3 bases for V and 2 bases for J; bases not matched to a gene: 10. The germline V gene encodes CDR1 SGHAT and CDR2 FQNNGV. CDR3 nucleotide sequence: TGTGCCAGCAGCTTTCCTCGCGGGAGTCGTACCTACGAGCAGTACTTC. This sequence encodes CASSFPRGSRTYEQYF.

The sample holds many counts of this clonotype. This chain links TRBV28 with TRBJ1-1, with D possibly being TRBD1 (6 bases). The germline gives CDR1 MDHEN, CDR2 SYDVKM. The V end was cut by 5 bases, the J end by 11 bases, with 21 bases between. The CDR3 length is 14 residues. The CDR3 DNA follows: TGTGCCAGCAGTCTAGCTGACAGGCCCTTGCGTGCTTTCTTT. Protein sequence: CASSLADRPLRAFF.

This clonotype was observed at least ten times. The J gene is TRBJ2-1, the V gene TRBV28; 9 bases fit TRBD2. Germline values: CDR1 MDHEN, CDR2 SYDVKM. Trimming at V came to 6 bases and at J to 0 bases, leaving 6 bases not matched to a gene. The CDR3 runs 16 residues. DNA for the CDR3: TGTGCCAGCAGCACGACTAGCGGAAGCTCCTACAATGAGCAGTTCTTC. Its translation: CASSTTSGSSYNEQFF.

This clonotype was counted ten times or more. One end of the junction is discordant with germline, which a read error may explain. V and J are TRBV7-9 and TRBJ2-5, with D unresolved. Germline loops: CDR1 SEHNR, CDR2 FQNEAQ (reference sequence). CDR3 length: 14 residues. The CDR3 loop reads CASSFSPPREAQYF. CDR3 DNA: TGTGCCAGCAGCTTTTCCCCACCAAGAGAGGCCCAGTACTTC.

This clonotype was counted at least ten times. The chain carries TRBV18 and TRBJ2-7; no clear D gene. The germline gives CDR1 KGHSH, CDR2 LQKENI. The CDR3 runs to 13 residues. Trimming pared 3 bases from V and 5 bases from J, leaving 11 bases between. The CDR3 loop reads CASSPDQDHEQYF. The CDR3 DNA follows: TGTGCCAGCTCACCCGACCAGGACCACGAGCAGTACTTC.

This clonotype came up a few times. V gene TRBV28 combines with J gene TRBJ2-3, with 14 nucleotides matching TRBD2. CDR1 and CDR2 from the germline V gene are MDHEN and SYDVKM. V shed 8 bases, J shed 5 bases, and the junction held 3 bases outside the gene matches. CDR3 size: 14 residues. In nucleotides, the CDR3 is TGTGCCAGCTACGGACTAGCGGGAGGAGATACGCAGTATTTT. This translates into CASYGLAGGDTQYF.

This clonotype came up many times. The chain's CDR3 is CASSLMGGRTGELFF. The CDR3 DNA reads TGTGCCAGCAGTTTAATGGGTGGTAGGACCGGGGAGCTGTTTTTT. This sequence joins TRBV28 and TRBJ2-2, with no clear D. Germline loops: CDR1 MDHEN, CDR2 SYDVKM. V shed 2 bases and J shed 5 bases, with 12 bases lying between them. The CDR3 runs to 15 residues.

This clonotype occurred a few times. The CDR3 coding sequence is TGTGCCAGCAGCTCCCTTTCCGGGACAGGGGCCTACGAGCAGTACTTC. This translates into CASSSLSGTGAYEQYF. The gene calls are TRBV11-3 and TRBJ2-7; 10 nucleotides align to TRBD1. V trimming: 4 bases; J trimming: 2 bases; junction bases outside the gene matches: 8. CDR1 and CDR2 from the germline V gene are SGHNT and YENEEA. CDR3 size: 16 residues.

Remarks on this clonotype: One end of the junction fails to match germline, which may point to a read error. This chain joins TRBV5-5 and TRBJ2-3, with TRBD2 matching 16 bases. Looked up from germline, CDR1 is SGHKS and CDR2 is YYEKEE (reference sequence). This CDR3 is built from 15 residues. CDR3 DNA sequence: TGCGCCAGCAGCATGGGACTAGCGGGAGGGGATACGCAGTATTTT. As protein: CASSMGLAGGDTQYF. The complete variable domain, with remaining parts taken from reference TRBV5-5 and TRBJ2-3, reads DAGVTQSPTHLIKTRGQQVTLRCSPISGHKSVSWYQQVLGQGPQFIFQYYEKEERGRGNFPDRFSARQFPNYSSELNVNALLLGDSALYLCASSMGLAGGDTQYFGPGTRLTVL.

This clonotype was picked up many times. This chain connects TRBV6-1 to TRBJ1-1; a weak D match, TRBD1 (5 bases). The CDR3 spans 15 residues. Germline CDR1 reads MNHNS; CDR2 reads SASEGT. Trimming removed 3 bases from V and 4 bases from J, with 15 bases in between. As DNA, the CDR3 is TGTGCCAGCAGTGACTCGATCAGGGAGGGCACTGAAGCTTTCTTT. Protein product: CASSDSIREGTEAFF.